These 21 T cell receptor beta chains were all obtained from the same sample, sequenced in a study of human T cells and chemical hapten exposure. TCRdb processed the RACE reads anew with MiXCR; each CDR3 protein has one entry. The repertoire has 190,000 or so distinct CDR3 sequences, 30% of them found once; the top ten carry 2.5% to 3.5%. Stated time point: pre-sensitization, week 0. Treatment meaning: therapeutic diphenylcyclopropenone sensitization with weekly scalp DPC. The sample was whole blood, taken in connection with sensitization to the hapten diphenylcyclopropenone (DPC). These receptor sequences come from a woman aged 25 to 39 with alopecia areata. Some clones in this sample may be carry-over from other donors' samples.

The chain joins TRBV29-1 to TRBJ2-7; 8 bases line up with TRBD2. V gave up 0 bases and J gave up 3 bases; unmatched junction bases: 7. CDR1 is SQVTM and CDR2 is ANQGSEA in the germline V gene. The CDR3 loop spans 15 amino acids. The CDR3 region has the DNA TGCAGCGTTGAAGAGCAGGGGACTAGGATCTACGAGCAGTACTTC. Protein: CSVEEQGTRIYEQYF.

This clonotype was seen more than once but under ten times. This chain joins TRBV29-1 and TRBJ2-1; 9 bases line up with TRBD1. The CDR3 runs to 15 residues. V shed 2 bases and J 0 bases; nucleotides not matched to a gene: 2. Looked up from germline, CDR1 is SQVTM and CDR2 is ANQGSEA. The CDR3 nucleotides read TGCAGCGTTGAAAGGGACAGGGTCTCCTACAATGAGCAGTTCTTC. It translates to CSVERDRVSYNEQFF.

This clonotype has more than one count but fewer than ten. This chain joins TRBV5-1 and TRBJ2-7; D not certain. The CDR3 loop spans 13 amino acids. CDR1 is SGHRS and CDR2 is YFSETQ in the germline V gene. The germline V and J ends were trimmed by 0 bases and 3 bases, with 7 bases remaining between them. The CDR3 region is CASSLEGLYEQYF. CDR3 DNA sequence: TGCGCCAGCAGCTTGGAGGGCCTCTACGAGCAGTACTTC.

This clonotype has at least ten counts. The V call is TRBV7-9, the J call TRBJ2-3, with D hard to call. Germline loops: CDR1 SEHNR, CDR2 FQNEAQ (reference sequence). This CDR3 has 13 residues. V lost 5 bases and J lost 6, with 12 bases in between. The CDR3 spells CASSPKWADTQYF. CDR3 nucleotide sequence: TGTGCCAGCAGCCCGAAGTGGGCGGATACGCAGTATTTT.

This chain joins TRBV6-2 or TRBV6-3 and TRBJ2-3; D is ambiguous. The germline V gene encodes CDR1 MNHEY and CDR2 SVGEGT. Trimming took 2 bases from V and 5 from J, leaving 8 bases between them. This CDR3 spans 13 amino acids. CDR3 in DNA: TGTGCCAGCAGTTACGGCCCGAGAGATACGCAGTATTTT. As protein: CASSYGPRDTQYF.

This clonotype has a handful of counts. The chain links TRBV30 to TRBJ1-1, with D maybe TRBD1 (5 bases). CDR3 length equals 14 residues. Looked up from germline, CDR1 is GTSNPN and CDR2 is SVGIG (reference sequence). V was cut by 5 bases and J by 6 bases, with 19 bases left in between. The CDR3 region is CAWSRGRDGPEAFF. The CDR3 DNA is TGTGCCTGGTCAAGGGGACGGGATGGGCCTGAAGCTTTCTTT.

This clonotype occurred a few times. This chain joins TRBV15 and TRBJ2-5, with D uncertain. Trimming left V 0 bases short and J 2 bases short, with 10 bases between. Per germline, CDR1 LNHNV and CDR2 YYDKDF (reference sequence). CDR3 size: 15 residues. The CDR3 DNA sequence: TGTGCCACCAGCAGAGACCGGAGCCTACAAGAGACCCAGTACTTC. This translates into CATSRDRSLQETQYF.

This chain links TRBV7-9 with TRBJ1-1, with a possible D match to TRBD1 (5 bases). V lost 1 base and J 10 bases, leaving 13 bases between the germline ends. The CDR3 extends over 13 amino acids. Germline V CDR1 and CDR2: SEHNR, FQNEAQ (reference sequence). In DNA form, the CDR3 reads TGTGCCAGCAGCTTAGTGGAGGGGTTGGGAGCTTTCTTT. Amino acid sequence: CASSLVEGLGAFF.

Comments on this clonotype: A much larger clone sits a single nucleotide away, making a read error possible. V usage is TRBV4-1 and J usage is TRBJ1-5; possibly TRBD1 for D (5 bases). Germline CDR1 MGHRA, CDR2 YSYEKL. The germline V and J ends were trimmed by 4 bases and 7 bases, with 17 bases remaining between them. The CDR3 runs to 15 residues. CDR3 in amino acids: CASSLDRSRRQPQHF. The CDR3 nucleotides are TGCGCCAGCAGCCTCGACAGAAGCCGGAGGCAGCCCCAGCATTTT.

The chain has TRBV5-1 and TRBJ2-2, with D perhaps matching TRBD1 (5 bases). There are 16 residues in the CDR3. Germline CDR1 SGHRS, CDR2 YFSETQ. V was shortened by 2 bases and J by 1 base, with 12 bases between the two germline ends. The CDR3 DNA is TGCGCCAGCAGCTTCTGGAATGGACAGAACACCGGGGAGCTGTTTTTT. Encoded protein: CASSFWNGQNTGELFF.

This chain links TRBV29-1 with TRBJ2-7; D possibly corresponds to TRBD2 (6 bases). Germline V gives CDR1 SQVTM, CDR2 ANQGSEA. CDR3 size: 14 residues. V was pared by 6 bases and J by 0 bases, with 15 bases between. CDR3 residues: CSVGRGANSYEQYF. CDR3 bases: TGCAGCGTAGGTCGCGGGGCTAACTCCTACGAGCAGTACTTC.

J is TRBJ2-5 and V is TRBV20-1, with D maybe TRBD2 (5 bases). Between the trimmed V and J ends, which lost 0 bases and 2 bases, there was a span of 10 bases. There are 14 residues in the CDR3. Germline V gene lookup returns CDR1 DFQATT and CDR2 SNEGSKA (reference sequence). Written as DNA, the CDR3 is TGCAGTGCTAGAGATTCGCTAGCACAAGAGACCCAGTACTTC. Its protein product is CSARDSLAQETQYF.

This clonotype was observed a few times. V is TRBV7-9 and J is TRBJ2-7; 7 positions agree with TRBD1. Germline trimming cut 5 bases from V and 6 bases from J; bases unmatched to any gene: 13. The CDR3 contains 15 residues. In germline, CDR1 is SEHNR, CDR2 FQNEAQ (reference sequence). CDR3 loop: CASSPPATGSPEQYF. The CDR3 DNA is TGTGCCAGCAGCCCCCCCGCGACAGGGTCCCCCGAGCAGTACTTC. The full variable domain, with the rest looked up from reference TRBV7-9 and TRBJ2-7, is DTGVSQNPRHKITKRGQNVTFRCDPISEHNRLYWYRQTLGQGPEFLTYFQNEAQLEKSRLLSDRFSAERPKGSFSTLEIQRTEQGDSAMYLCASSPPATGSPEQYFGPGTRLTVT.

This clonotype was observed a few times. V is TRBV27 and J is TRBJ2-5, with 15 bases fitting TRBD2. V lost 6 bases and J lost 9; bases outside the gene matches: 5. The CDR3 sequence is 14 residues long. Germline CDR1 reads MNHEY; CDR2 reads SMNVEV (reference sequence). CDR3 DNA: TGTGCCAGCAGGCAAGGACTAGCGGGAGGGGCCCAGTACTTC. Translated, it gives CASRQGLAGGAQYF.

This clonotype has just a few counts. V gene TRBV4-1 combines with J gene TRBJ1-4, with D hard to call. CDR3 size: 15 residues. Per germline, CDR1 MGHRA and CDR2 YSYEKL. The V end lost 1 base, the J end lost 7 bases, and 13 bases lay between the germline ends. CDR3 amino acids: CASSQADRGSEKLFF. In nucleotides, the CDR3 is TGCGCCAGCAGCCAAGCGGACCGGGGTAGTGAAAAACTGTTTTTT.

The chain employs TRBV7-9 and TRBJ1-1; 9 nucleotides match TRBD1. CDR1 SEHNR and CDR2 FQNEAQ come from the germline V gene (reference sequence). J was trimmed by 8 bases and V by 5 bases; bases with no gene match: 3. The CDR3 extends over 12 amino acids. Written as DNA, the CDR3 is TGTGCCAGCAGCCGGGGGACAGGGGAAGCTTTCTTT. Translated, it gives CASSRGTGEAFF.

J is TRBJ2-3 and V is TRBV2, with TRBD2 identical over 13 bases. The germline V gene encodes CDR1 SNHLY and CDR2 FYNNEI. J was trimmed by 5 bases and V by 3 bases; bases with no gene match: 5. The CDR3 is made up of 16 amino acids. CDR3 in DNA: TGTGCCAGCAGTGACGGACTAGCGGGAGTTCTAGATACGCAGTATTTT. Translating gives CASSDGLAGVLDTQYF.

The chain uses TRBV7-2 and TRBJ2-5; 9 bases line up with TRBD1. The CDR3 spans 14 residues. CDR1 is SGHTA, CDR2 FQGNSA, per germline. J gave up 4 bases and V 5 bases, and 5 bases lay outside the gene matches. The CDR3 spells CASSQQGAGETQYF. CDR3 in DNA: TGTGCCAGCAGCCAACAGGGGGCCGGAGAGACCCAGTACTTC. The entire variable domain, with the rest obtained from reference TRBV7-2 and TRBJ2-5, is as follows: GAGVSQSPSNKVTEKGKDVELRCDPISGHTALYWYRQSLGQGLEFLIYFQGNSAPDKSGLPSDRFSAERTGGSVSTLTIQRTQQEDSAVYLCASSQQGAGETQYFGPGTRLLVL.

V and J are TRBV29-1 and TRBJ2-7; TRBD2 aligns across 10 bases. CDR3 length: 14 amino acids. Per germline, CDR1 SQVTM and CDR2 ANQGSEA. The junction had 5 bases not matched to a gene; V was cut back by 3 bases and J by 3 bases. DNA for the CDR3: TGCAGCGTTGATACAGCTAGCGGGGGCTACGAGCAGTACTTC. Translating it yields CSVDTASGGYEQYF.

Here the CDR3 DNA reads TGCAGTGCTAGGACCAGCAATCAGCCCCAGCATTTT. This translates into CSARTSNQPQHF. V gene TRBV20-1 combines with J gene TRBJ1-5; no clear D. The ends were cut back, 3 bases at V and 1 base at J, with 4 bases in the middle. Germline loops: CDR1 DFQATT, CDR2 SNEGSKA (reference sequence). There are 12 residues in the CDR3.

V is TRBV29-1 and J is TRBJ2-7; 7 bases map to TRBD1. Per germline, CDR1 SQVTM and CDR2 ANQGSEA. V dropped 7 bases and J dropped 5; count of bases not matched to a gene: 5. This CDR3 is built from 11 residues. Written as DNA, the CDR3 is TGCAGCGGGGAACAGGGGAACGAGCAGTACTTC. Amino acids: CSGEQGNEQYF.